This T cell receptor (beta chain) was sequenced for a study of shared clonotypes between healthy human individuals. Study context: Two women and a few men aged 18 to 49 served as donors.

The CDR3 covers 11 residues. Germline V gives CDR1 SGHTA, CDR2 FQGNSA. Trimming shortened V by 5 bases and J by 8 bases, and 6 bases separated the two germline ends. Overall study results and limits: Several donors held 4.5% to 5% of naive CD4 clonotypes in common.

About this clone itself: The antigen remains unidentified.

Generated by immunoSEQ multiplex PCR, the TCRdb table keeps only in-frame clones and is missing some. Counted here are about 1.5 million clones, 95% to 97% occurring once; the ten biggest clones make up 0.95% to 1.5%. The receptor comes from a man aged 30 to 45 in good health. The rearrangement uses TRBV7-2 and TRBJ2-2, with no clear D. Sequences were obtained from naive CD4+ T cells sorted from blood. The sample's subset: CD45RA+ positively selected. CDR3 protein: CASSPWGELFF. CDR3 coding DNA: TGTGCCAGCAGCCCATGGGGGGAGCTGTTTTTT.